This TCR beta chain came from a study of cytotoxic CD8 clonotypes in ibrutinib-treated CLL. Study context: After treatment lasting a median 12 months, range 6 to 36, response samples were collected.

Notes on this clone: Its antigen is not known.

General study points: Clonality at baseline surpassed age-matched healthy donors and tracked circulating CD8+ T-cell counts.

Losses at the gene ends were 8 bases for V and 6 bases for J; bases not matched to a gene: 10. The CDR3 contains 14 residues. Germline loops: CDR1 SNHLY, CDR2 FYNNEI. Target depth was 1 in 200,000 to 1 in 1 million T cells, about 10x per clonotype. The assay was immunoSEQ multiplex PCR, and TCRdb's table has in-frame clones only and misses some. The repertoire holds around 70,000 clones, 90% seen once, with around 3.1% in the top ten. Sample: PBMCs, taken after 12 months of ibrutinib treatment. V is TRBV2 and J is TRBJ2-7; 10 positions match TRBD1. This clonotype originated in a human donor with chronic lymphocytic leukemia. For the CDR3, the DNA is TGTGCCAGCCGGAGACAGGGGGCAGCTGGCGAGCAGTACTTC. This encodes CASRRQGAAGEQYF. Full variable domain (outside the CDR3, taken from reference TRBV2 and TRBJ2-7): EPEVTQTPSHQVTQMGQEVILRCVPISNHLYFYWYRQILGQKVEFLVSFYNNEISEKSEIFDDQFSVERPDGSNFTLKIRSTKLEDSAMYFCASRRQGAAGEQYFGPGTRLTVT.